The next 17 T cell receptor beta chains were all read from a single sample in a study of shared clonotypes between healthy human individuals. TCRdb's copy holds only in-frame clones and misses some; the assay was immunoSEQ multiplex PCR. The sample has 1,100,000 or so clones, approximately 80% seen once. The specimen was memory CD4+ T cells from PBMCs. Subset specified: CD45RA-negative fraction. These receptors were taken from a man aged 18 to 29 in good health. Some clones in this sample may be carry-over from other donors' samples.

There are a few counts of this clone. The J gene is TRBJ2-1, the V gene TRBV7-9, with 8 positions matching TRBD2. V lost 11 bases to trimming and J lost 0 bases; unmatched junction nucleotides: 3. The CDR3 has 13 residues. Germline CDR1 reads SEHNR; CDR2 reads FQNEAQ (reference sequence). DNA for the CDR3: TGTGCCGGAAGCGGGAGCTCCTACAATGAGCAGTTCTTC. Translation: CAGSGSSYNEQFF.

The chain employs TRBV5-4 and TRBJ2-3; no reliable D call. Trimming cost V 0 bases and J 2 bases, with 7 bases left between them. Germline CDR1 reads SGHNT; CDR2 reads YYREEE (reference sequence). The CDR3 spans 14 residues. The chain's CDR3 is CASSLAQYTDTQYF. CDR3 coding DNA: TGTGCCAGCAGCTTGGCCCAATACACAGATACGCAGTATTTT.

V and J are TRBV7-2 and TRBJ1-2, with 8 bases that match TRBD1. There are 14 residues in the CDR3. Trimming cost V 5 bases and J 8 bases; bases outside gene matches: 10. CDR1 and CDR2 (germline): SGHTA, FQGNSA. CDR3 amino acids: CASSVKQGAWGYTF. In DNA form, the CDR3 reads TGTGCCAGCAGCGTAAAGCAGGGGGCATGGGGCTACACCTTC.

This clone was observed many times. The chain couples TRBV5-4 to TRBJ2-7, with D possibly called TRBD1 or TRBD2 (6 bases each). Germline V CDR1 and CDR2: SGHNT, YYREEE (reference sequence). V was trimmed by 1 base and J by 3 bases, leaving 14 bases between them. This CDR3 comprises 15 residues. The CDR3: CASSLRGGTGYEQYF. DNA for the CDR3: TGTGCCAGCAGCTTGAGAGGGGGGACCGGCTACGAGCAGTACTTC.

The chain employs TRBV5-1 and TRBJ2-2; unclear D gene. Trimming removed 3 bases from V and 0 bases from J, with 12 bases in between. Germline V lookup: CDR1 SGHRS, CDR2 YFSETQ. This CDR3 contains 16 residues. CDR3: CASSWENTANTGELFF. CDR3 in DNA: TGCGCCAGCAGCTGGGAAAACACCGCGAACACCGGGGAGCTGTTTTTT.

This clone was seen ten or more times. The chain employs TRBV6-5 and TRBJ2-5; D gene uncertain. The CDR3 extends over 15 amino acids. Germline V gene lookup returns CDR1 MNHEY and CDR2 SVGAGI. V shed 0 bases and J shed 7 bases, with 15 bases lying between them. The CDR3 loop reads CASSYSGSGRRTQYF. CDR3 DNA: TGTGCCAGCAGTTACTCGGGGTCCGGAAGGCGGACCCAGTACTTC.

On this clone: The germline gene is not matched at one end of the junction; a read error may be the cause. The genes are TRBV7-9 and TRBJ2-1, with D unresolved. Germline loops: CDR1 SEHNR, CDR2 FQNEAQ (reference sequence). The CDR3 has 13 residues. CDR3 in amino acids: CASSARVYYEQFF. CDR3 coding DNA: TGTGCCAGCAGCGCCCGGGTCTACTATGAGCAGTTCTTC.

CDR3 DNA: TGTGCCAGCAGCCACAGCCTACCCCGGGACAGGGTTATTAGCGGGAGTTCCTACGAGCAGTACTTC. This translates into CASSHSLPRDRVISGSSYEQYF. J is TRBJ2-7 and V is TRBV7-3; either TRBD1 or TRBD2 may fit D (9 bases each). Germline CDR1 is SGHTA and CDR2 is FQGTGA. This CDR3 is 22 amino acids long. V gave up 5 bases and J gave up 1 base, with 36 bases separating them.

V and J are TRBV7-8 and TRBJ1-1; the D gene is possibly TRBD1 (6 bases). The V gene's germline CDR1 is SGHVS and CDR2 FQNEAQ. This CDR3 contains 15 residues. The V and J ends lost 3 bases and 4 bases respectively, with 15 bases between them. This CDR3 reads CASSLGVRGSTEAFF. Here the CDR3 DNA reads TGTGCCAGCAGCTTGGGAGTCAGGGGTTCCACTGAAGCTTTCTTT.

The chain carries TRBV5-1 and TRBJ2-7, with a weak D call TRBD1 (6 bases). CDR1 is SGHRS, CDR2 YFSETQ, per germline. This CDR3 comprises 13 residues. V was cut by 0 bases and J by 6 bases, with 10 bases left in between. Here the CDR3 reads CASSLDRAGEQYF. DNA of the CDR3: TGCGCCAGCAGCTTGGACAGGGCCGGCGAGCAGTACTTC.

CDR3 in DNA: TGCGCCAGCAGCCAAGAGGCGGGACTAGCGGGAAACACAGATACGCAGTATTTT. Its protein is CASSQEAGLAGNTDTQYF. The gene calls are TRBV4-3 and TRBJ2-3; 13 bases match TRBD2. The length of the CDR3 is 18 residues. The ends lost 0 bases at V and 2 bases at J; junction bases unmatched: 5. CDR1 is LGHNA, CDR2 YSLEER, per germline.

This clone was picked up one time. The chain is built from TRBV6-4 and TRBJ1-2, with no clear D. CDR3 size: 13 residues. The ends were cut back, 4 bases at V and 0 bases at J, with 6 bases in the middle. The germline gives CDR1 MRHNA, CDR2 SNTAGT. CDR3 loop: CASSVFANYGYTF. CDR3 bases: TGTGCCAGCAGTGTTTTCGCTAACTATGGCTACACCTTC.

A remark on this clone: One end of the junction fails to match germline, which may point to a read error. V is TRBV28 and J is TRBJ2-5, with 8 bases matching TRBD1. The CDR3 runs 13 residues. The germline V gene has CDR1 MDHEN and CDR2 SYDVKM. The CDR3 spells CASSSSLRQGTDF. The CDR3 DNA reads as TGTGCCAGCAGTTCATCCCTCAGACAGGGGACGGACTTC.

The chain combines TRBV10-2 with TRBJ2-7; unclear D gene. There are 13 residues in the CDR3. V lost 6 bases and J lost 0, with 9 bases in between. The germline V gene encodes CDR1 WSHSY and CDR2 SAAADI. The chain's CDR3 is CASRSIVSYEQYF. The CDR3, as DNA: TGCGCCAGCAGGTCTATCGTCTCCTACGAGCAGTACTTC.

The V and J genes are TRBV19 and TRBJ2-5, with D possibly called TRBD1 or TRBD2 (6 bases each). Germline V lookup: CDR1 LNHDA, CDR2 SQIVND (reference sequence). V was clipped by 5 bases and J by 0 bases, with 16 bases between them. This CDR3 region has 16 residues. This CDR3 reads CASSLRGTLYQETQYF. CDR3 sequence (DNA): TGTGCCAGTAGTCTCCGGGGGACACTGTACCAAGAGACCCAGTACTTC.

This clone has more than one count but fewer than ten. V is TRBV7-9 and J is TRBJ2-5; D is tentatively TRBD1 or TRBD2 (5 bases each). The V gene's germline CDR1 is SEHNR and CDR2 FQNEAQ (reference sequence). Trimming left V 3 bases short and J 9 bases short, with 11 bases between. The CDR3 has 12 residues. CDR3: CASSFGRGPQYF. CDR3 nucleotides: TGTGCCAGCAGCTTCGGCCGGGGCCCCCAGTACTTC.

The rearrangement uses TRBV11-2 and TRBJ1-2; no firm D call. Looked up from germline, CDR1 is SGHAT and CDR2 is FQNNGV. This CDR3 is built from 13 residues. The V end lost 5 bases, the J end lost 8 bases, and 15 bases lay between the germline ends. CDR3 bases: TGTGCCAGCAGCCCCCTAATAGTGGGGGGCTACACCTTC. Translated, it gives CASSPLIVGGYTF.